The present T cell receptor (beta chain) was sequenced within a study of technical replicates of blood from several donors. The CDR3 has 13 amino acids. The V and J ends lost 6 bases and 2 bases respectively, with 11 bases between them. Germline CDR1 reads LGHNT; CDR2 reads FRNRAP. Assay: immunoSEQ multiplex PCR; the TCRdb copy retains only in-frame clones and omits some. The data contain roughly 69,000 clones, about 97% of them singletons. Sequenced: T cells isolated from PBMCs. This receptor was obtained from a human donor in good health. This rearrangement joins TRBV12-5 to TRBJ2-7; tentative D call: TRBD1 (7 bases). The CDR3 sequence: CASGAGQTYEQYF. The CDR3 DNA reads as TGTGCTAGTGGCGCGGGACAGACCTACGAGCAGTACTTC.